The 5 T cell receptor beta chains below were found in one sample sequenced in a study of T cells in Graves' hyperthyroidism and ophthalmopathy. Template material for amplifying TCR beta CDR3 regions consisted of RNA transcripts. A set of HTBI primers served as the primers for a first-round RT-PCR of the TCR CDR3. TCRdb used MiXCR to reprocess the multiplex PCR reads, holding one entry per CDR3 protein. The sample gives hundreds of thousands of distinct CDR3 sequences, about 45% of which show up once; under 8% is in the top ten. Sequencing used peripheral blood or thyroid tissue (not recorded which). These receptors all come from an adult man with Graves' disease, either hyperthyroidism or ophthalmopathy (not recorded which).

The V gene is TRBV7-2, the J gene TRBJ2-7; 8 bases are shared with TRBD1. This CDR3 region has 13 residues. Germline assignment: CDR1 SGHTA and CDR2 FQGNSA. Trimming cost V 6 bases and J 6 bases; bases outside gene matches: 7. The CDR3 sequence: CASSYGDRTEQYF. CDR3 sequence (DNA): TGTGCCAGCAGTTACGGGGACAGGACCGAGCAGTACTTC.

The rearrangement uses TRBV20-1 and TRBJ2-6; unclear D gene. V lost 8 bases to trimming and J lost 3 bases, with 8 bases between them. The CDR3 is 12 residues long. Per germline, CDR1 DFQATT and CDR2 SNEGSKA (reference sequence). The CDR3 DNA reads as TGCAGTACGCAATTTGGGGCCAACGTCCTGACTTTC. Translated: CSTQFGANVLTF.

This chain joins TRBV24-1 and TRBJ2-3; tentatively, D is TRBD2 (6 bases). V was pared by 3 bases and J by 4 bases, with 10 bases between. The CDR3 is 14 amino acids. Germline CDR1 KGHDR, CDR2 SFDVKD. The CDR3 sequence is CATSDVGGADTQYF. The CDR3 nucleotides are TGTGCCACCAGTGATGTGGGAGGTGCAGATACGCAGTATTTT.

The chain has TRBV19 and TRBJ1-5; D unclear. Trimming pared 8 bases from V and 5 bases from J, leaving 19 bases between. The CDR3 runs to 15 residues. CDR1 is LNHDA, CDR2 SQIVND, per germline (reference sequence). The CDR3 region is CASLEAGLGYQPQHF. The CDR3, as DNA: TGTGCCAGTCTTGAGGCCGGGTTGGGATATCAGCCCCAGCATTTT.

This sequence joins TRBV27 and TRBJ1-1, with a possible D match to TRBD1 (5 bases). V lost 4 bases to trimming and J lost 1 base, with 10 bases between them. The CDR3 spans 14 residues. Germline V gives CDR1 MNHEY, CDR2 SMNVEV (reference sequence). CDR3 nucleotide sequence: TGTGCCAGCAGTTGGGGACTGAGGAACACTGAAGCTTTCTTT. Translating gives CASSWGLRNTEAFF.